The rows below give T cell receptor beta chains drawn from one sample of a study of T cell responses to AZD1222 COVID-19 vaccine. Sequenced by immunoSEQ multiplex PCR; TCRdb stores in-frame clones only, minus some. This table has 150,000 or so clones, roughly nine tenths appearing once. The material was peripheral blood, obtained 28 days after the second AZD1222 dose. The receptors come from an adult who received the AZD1222 COVID-19 vaccine. CDR3s include the opening cysteine and the closing phenylalanine or tryptophan. The D gene is left open where the match is weak. Size values are once, few and many counts, or a class for expanded clones, and some rows have none.

abundance,j_gene,d_gene,v_gene,CDR3nt,CDR3aa
.,TRBJ1-2,.,TRBV14,TGTGCCAGCAGCCAAGTACAAGCAGTCTATGGCTACACCTTC,CASSQVQAVYGYTF
.,TRBJ2-7,.,TRBV5-8,TGTGCCAGCAGCCAGGGATCGTCATACGAGCAGTACTTC,CASSQGSSYEQYF
.,TRBJ2-1,.,TRBV7-7,TGTGCCAGCAGCTTAGCAGTTAGCTCCTACAATGAGCAGTTCTTC,CASSLAVSSYNEQFF
.,TRBJ1-1,.,TRBV27,TGTGCCAGCAGTTCATCCCAGCGGAGGGGGAACACTGAAGCTTTCTTT,CASSSSQRRGNTEAFF
once,TRBJ2-7,.,TRBV5-6,TGTGCCAGCAGCTTGTCGGCGAGTCGCTACGAGCAGTACTTC,CASSLSASRYEQYF
.,TRBJ2-1,.,TRBV7-2,TGTGCCAGCAGCTTAAATCTAGCGACCTCCTACAATGAGCAGTTCTTC,CASSLNLATSYNEQFF
once,TRBJ2-2,TRBD2,TRBV5-1,TGCGCCAGCAGCCCGTGGACTAGCGACACCGGGGAGCTGTTTTTT,CASSPWTSDTGELFF
.,TRBJ2-2,.,TRBV4-3,TGCGCCAGCAGCCAAGACAGGGCGGGAACCGGGGAGCTGTTTTTT,CASSQDRAGTGELFF
.,TRBJ1-1,.,TRBV4-2,TGTGCCAGCAGCCCAAGTGACGGGGGGGTTGGAGACACTGAAGCTTTCTTT,CASSPSDGGVGDTEAFF
.,TRBJ1-1,TRBD1,TRBV7-3,TGTGCCAGCAGCTCGACAGGGGGGAACACTGAAGCTTTCTTT,CASSSTGGNTEAFF
.,TRBJ2-5,TRBD2,TRBV6-1,TGTGCCAGCAGTGAAGTTAGCGGGGGGGCGGTGGGAGAGACCCAGTACTTC,CASSEVSGGAVGETQYF
.,TRBJ1-5,.,TRBV6-6,TGTGCCAGCAGTTACCTAGGGAATAGCAATCAGCCCCAGCATTTT,CASSYLGNSNQPQHF
.,TRBJ2-5,.,TRBV7-9,TGTGCCAGCAGCTTCTCAGGAGAAGAGACCCAGTACTTC,CASSFSGEETQYF
.,TRBJ1-2,.,TRBV7-9,TGTGCCAGCAGCTTAGAGGTTGCTGGCTACACCTTC,CASSLEVAGYTF
once,TRBJ1-3,.,TRBV15,TGTGCCACCAGCATCTCGCGTTCTCAATGGAACACCATATATTTT,CATSISRSQWNTIYF
.,TRBJ2-2,TRBD2,TRBV30,TGTGCCTGGAGGGAGGGACTAGCGCCCCATAGCACCGGGGAGCTGTTTTTT,CAWREGLAPHSTGELFF
.,TRBJ2-3,TRBD1,TRBV5-1,TGCGCCAGCAGCACGCCTACAGGGGACACAGATACGCAGTATTTT,CASSTPTGDTDTQYF
.,TRBJ2-6,TRBD2,TRBV3-1/TRBV3-2,TGTGCCAGCAGCCTAGATACACTAGCGGTCGCAACTGGGGCCAACGTCCTGACTTTC,CASSLDTLAVATGANVLTF
once,TRBJ1-2,.,TRBV6-5,TGTGCCAGCAGTTACCCAGGGAGCCCCTATGGCTACACCTTC,CASSYPGSPYGYTF
.,TRBJ2-1,TRBD2,TRBV7-2,TGTGCCAGCAGCTTATGGGCTAGCGGGGGGCGGAGCTCCTACAATGAGCAGTTCTTC,CASSLWASGGRSSYNEQFF
.,TRBJ2-1,.,TRBV27,TGTGCCAGCAGGGCACAGGGTCTGGTCTACAATGAGCAGTTCTTC,CASRAQGLVYNEQFF
.,TRBJ2-3,TRBD2,TRBV28,TGTGCCAGCAGCTCGCTTATTAGCGGGGGAGGTCCAGATACGCAGTATTTT,CASSSLISGGGPDTQYF
.,TRBJ2-7,.,TRBV27,TGTGCCAGCAGGGACAAAAACTACGAGCAGTACTTC,CASRDKNYEQYF
once,TRBJ2-3,.,TRBV28,TGTGCCAGCAGTTTTTCGAGAGTCTCAGATACGCAGTATTTT,CASSFSRVSDTQYF
.,TRBJ2-1,TRBD1,TRBV6-4,TGTGCCAGCAGTGACCGTGCAGGGACAGGGCGCGTAAGGCAGTTCTTC,CASSDRAGTGRVRQFF
.,TRBJ2-7,.,TRBV11-3,TGTGCCAGCAGCTTAGGCAGGGCCACCTACGAGCAGTACTTC,CASSLGRATYEQYF
.,TRBJ1-1,.,TRBV2,TGTGCCAGCAGTGTTTATTACACTGAAGCTTTCTTT,CASSVYYTEAFF
.,TRBJ1-4,.,TRBV9,TGTGCCAGCAGGGGGGAAGGGGAAAAACTGTTTTTT,CASRGEGEKLFF
.,TRBJ2-3,.,TRBV6-5,TGTGCCAGCAGAACCTCCATAGCGCTAGATACGCAGTATTTT,CASRTSIALDTQYF
.,TRBJ2-3,.,TRBV7-2,TGTGCCAGCAGCTTAGTCTCCGTGTGGCGGCGCACAGATACGCAGTATTTT,CASSLVSVWRRTDTQYF
.,TRBJ2-4,.,TRBV19,TGTGCCAGTAGGGGGGTCGCCAAAAACATTCAGTACTTC,CASRGVAKNIQYF
.,TRBJ1-4,TRBD1,TRBV4-1,TGCGCCAGCAGCCAAGACGGGACAGGGGGGGAAAAACTGTTTTTT,CASSQDGTGGEKLFF
.,TRBJ1-4,TRBD1,TRBV19,TGTGCCAGTAATGTTGGACAGGCAACTAATGAAAAACTGTTTTTT,CASNVGQATNEKLFF
.,TRBJ1-2,.,TRBV6-5,TGTGCCAGCAGCCGACAGATGAACTATGGCTACACCTTC,CASSRQMNYGYTF
.,TRBJ2-1,.,TRBV20-1,TGCAGTGCTAGTGACAGGATATGGGGCAATGAGCAGTTCTTC,CSASDRIWGNEQFF
.,TRBJ1-5,.,TRBV27,TGTGCCAGCAGTGGCACCGGATGGAGGGGGAGCAATCAGCCCCAGCATTTT,CASSGTGWRGSNQPQHF
once,TRBJ2-7,.,TRBV7-2,TGTGCCAGCCACCGGGGCGGACTTAGTTACGAGCAGTACTTC,CASHRGGLSYEQYF
.,TRBJ2-7,TRBD2,TRBV6-2/TRBV6-3,TGTGCCAGCAGTTACTCCACTAGCGGGAGTGGCGAGCAGTACTTC,CASSYSTSGSGEQYF
few,TRBJ2-1,.,TRBV3-1/TRBV3-2,TGTGCCAGCAGCCAAGGCGGGGACTCCTACAATGAGCAGTTCTTC,CASSQGGDSYNEQFF
.,TRBJ2-3,TRBD2,TRBV24-1,TGTGCCACCAGTGAGGGGACTAGCGGGAGAATCGGAGATACGCAGTATTTT,CATSEGTSGRIGDTQYF
.,TRBJ1-4,TRBD1,TRBV6-2/TRBV6-3,TGTGCCAGCAGCCAGACAGGGAGGAAACTGTTTTTT,CASSQTGRKLFF
.,TRBJ1-4,.,TRBV7-9,TGTGCCAGCAGCTTAAGGGCATCATATGAAAAACTGTTTTTT,CASSLRASYEKLFF
.,TRBJ2-7,.,TRBV5-4,TGTGCCAGCAGCTTTTTCTCCAGTACCTACGAGCAGTACTTC,CASSFFSSTYEQYF
.,TRBJ1-4,TRBD1,TRBV6-5,TGTGCCAGCAGGCGGACAGGGGGTTATGAAAAACTGTTTTTT,CASRRTGGYEKLFF
few,TRBJ2-1,TRBD1,TRBV7-6,TGTGCCAGCAGCGTCGGACAGGGTGCCTACAATGAGCAGTTCTTC,CASSVGQGAYNEQFF
.,TRBJ1-2,.,TRBV29-1,TGCAGCGTTGATTTCCCAGGGAGGGTTGATGGCTACACCTTC,CSVDFPGRVDGYTF
.,TRBJ2-7,TRBD2,TRBV3-1/TRBV3-2,TGTGCCAGCAGCCAAACAATCGGCGGGGGGCCGGGGAGGCAGTACTTC,CASSQTIGGGPGRQYF
.,TRBJ2-5,.,TRBV7-6,TGTGCCAGCAGCCCGTCCCCAAGCGCGACCGTAGGGACCCAGTACTTC,CASSPSPSATVGTQYF
.,TRBJ1-2,.,TRBV29-1,TGCAGCGTTCAAGACCTGAGGGCCTATGGCTACACCTTC,CSVQDLRAYGYTF
.,TRBJ1-1,.,TRBV20-1,TGCAGTGCTAGAGGGAGAGAAGCTTTCTTT,CSARGREAFF
once,TRBJ1-2,.,TRBV5-5,TGTGCCAGCAGCCCGTACGTTGACAGGCCCAACTATGGCTACACCTTC,CASSPYVDRPNYGYTF
.,TRBJ2-2,TRBD2,TRBV4-1,TGCGCCAGCAGCCGAGATTGGGGAGGGCGTTTGGCCGCCGGGGAGCTGTTTTTT,CASSRDWGGRLAAGELFF
.,TRBJ2-6,.,TRBV7-8,TGTGCCAGCAGCCGACAAACAGGGCCTGGGGCCAACGTCCTGACTTTC,CASSRQTGPGANVLTF
.,TRBJ1-1,.,TRBV19,TGTGCCAGTACCTTATTCCGGAACACTGAAGCTTTCTTT,CASTLFRNTEAFF
few,TRBJ1-3,.,TRBV5-1,TGCGCCAGCAGCTTGACAGAACCGAGTATCTCTGGAAACACCATATATTTT,CASSLTEPSISGNTIYF
.,TRBJ2-5,TRBD2,TRBV6-6,TGTGCCAGCAGTCCAAGACATCTAGCGGTGCGGGTAGAGACCCAGTACTTC,CASSPRHLAVRVETQYF
.,TRBJ2-2,.,TRBV11-3,TGTGCCAGCACGAGGGAGAATACCGGGGAGCTGTTTTTT,CASTRENTGELFF
.,TRBJ1-5,.,TRBV7-9,TGTGCCAGCAGCTTCAGGAATCAGCCCCAGCATTTT,CASSFRNQPQHF
.,TRBJ1-5,.,TRBV3-1/TRBV3-2,TGTGCCAGCAGCCAAGGAGGGAGCCAGCCCCAGCATTTT,CASSQGGSQPQHF